The clone carrying this T cell receptor beta chain has more than one count but fewer than ten. Trimming removed 2 bases at V and 7 bases at J, with 14 bases between. CDR3 length: 15 residues. Germline CDR1 is SEHNR and CDR2 is FQNEAQ (reference sequence). This entry is derived from a study of cytomegalovirus exposure and HLA in healthy donors. Primers included in the PCR were 60 Vbeta and 13 Jbeta primers. TCRdb keeps only in-frame clones here, not all; method: immunoSEQ multiplex PCR. The sample holds around 140,000 clones, 64% seen once. Source material: PBMCs. The gene calls are TRBV7-9 and TRBJ1-4; D is ambiguous. This TCR was sampled from a woman between 35 and 50 years old in good health and CMV-seronegative. The CDR3 bases are TGTGCCAGCAGCTTACCCGCGGCAGAAACTGAAAAACTGTTTTTT. Translating gives CASSLPAAETEKLFF.